This T cell receptor (beta chain) was identified in a study of blood T cell repertoires in COVID-19. The data were produced by immunoSEQ multiplex PCR, yet TCRdb's version contains in-frame clones alone and is incomplete. The table records 130,000 to 150,000 clones, more than 65% of them present only once. V trimming: 0 bases; J trimming: 2 bases; junction bases outside the gene matches: 9. Germline V gene data show CDR1 as KGHSH and CDR2 as LQKENI. The CDR3 loop spans 18 amino acids. The sequence was collected from an elderly man with acute or convalescent COVID-19. This chain joins TRBV18 and TRBJ2-7; TRBD1 matches 11 bases. Specimen: peripheral blood. CDR3: CASSPPGTGGAGAYEQYF. CDR3 nucleotide sequence: TGTGCCAGCTCACCACCAGGGACAGGGGGGGCAGGAGCCTACGAGCAGTACTTC.